The TCR beta chain described here comes from a study of blood T cell repertoires in COVID-19. As handled by the study authors: Nucleated cell counts were estimated from reference gene primer amplification. TCRdb's copy holds only in-frame clones and misses some; the assay was immunoSEQ multiplex PCR. For V, J and clone size, that table is used; D and trimming come from the DNA. The sample carries about 290,000 clones, roughly 91% recorded once. Germline CDR1 is PRHDT and CDR2 is FYEKMQ (reference sequence). CDR3 size: 13 residues. The V end lost 6 bases, the J end lost 9 bases, and 12 bases lay between the germline ends.

Sequencing was done on a sample of peripheral blood. The rearrangement links TRBV13 to TRBJ1-6; perhaps TRBD1 as D (5 bases). This sequence originates from a woman under 40 with COVID-19, enrolled during active disease. The CDR3 DNA sequence: TGTGCCAGCAGGGCCGGCGGGGCTTCACCCCTCCACTTT. Protein product: CASRAGGASPLHF.